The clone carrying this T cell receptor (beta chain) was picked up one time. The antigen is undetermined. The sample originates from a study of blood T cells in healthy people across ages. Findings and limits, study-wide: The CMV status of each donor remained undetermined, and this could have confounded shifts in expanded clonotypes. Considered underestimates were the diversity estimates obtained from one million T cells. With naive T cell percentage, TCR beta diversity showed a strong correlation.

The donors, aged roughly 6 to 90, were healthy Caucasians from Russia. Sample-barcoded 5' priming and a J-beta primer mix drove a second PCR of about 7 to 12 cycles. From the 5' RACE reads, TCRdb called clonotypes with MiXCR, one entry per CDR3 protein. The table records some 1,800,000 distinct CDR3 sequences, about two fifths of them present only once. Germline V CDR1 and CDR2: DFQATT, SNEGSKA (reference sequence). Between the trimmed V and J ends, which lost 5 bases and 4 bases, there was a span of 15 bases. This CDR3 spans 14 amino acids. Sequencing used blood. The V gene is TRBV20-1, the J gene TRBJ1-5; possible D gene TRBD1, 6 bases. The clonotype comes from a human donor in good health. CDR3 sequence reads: CSAASGHPNQPQHF. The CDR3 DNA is TGCAGTGCTGCTTCGGGACACCCAAATCAGCCCCAGCATTTT.